This T cell receptor (beta chain) appears in the sequencing data of a study of blood T cell repertoires in COVID-19. At the level of the study: The origin of the acute and convalescent COVID-19 samples was the United States, Italy and Spain.

Some clones are missing from TCRdb's copy, which holds only in-frame ones; the method was immunoSEQ multiplex PCR. Of roughly 400,000 clones in the sample, 88% are singletons; the top ten hold 2% to 2.5%. This CDR3 region has 15 residues. Trimming removed 0 bases from V and 5 bases from J, with 14 bases in between. Germline values: CDR1 SGDLS, CDR2 YYNGEE. The study drew participants aged about 18 to 89 years from under 30 US areas. Grouping used clinical history reported by participants in a survey and questionnaire. The receptor was isolated from a woman in her thirties or forties with acute COVID-19. Sequences were obtained from PBMCs or T cells enriched from blood (not recorded which). V is TRBV9 and J is TRBJ1-2; TRBD1 is a possible D gene (5 bases). CDR3 sequence: CASSVAVGQQYGYTF. Here the CDR3 DNA reads TGTGCCAGCAGCGTAGCGGTGGGGCAGCAGTATGGCTACACCTTC.